The 19 T cell receptor beta chains presented below share a single source sample, sequenced in a study of blood T cell repertoires in COVID-19. Profiling relied on immunoSEQ multiplex PCR, and the TCRdb table lists in-frame clones only, not all of them. The sample contains under 20,000 clones, about 88% of which appear only once. The source material was peripheral blood. The receptor source for this set is a man aged 55 to 70 with acute or convalescent COVID-19.

The chain employs TRBV7-9 and TRBJ1-2; D is perhaps TRBD1 (6 bases). With 7 bases removed from V and 2 bases from J, the gap between germline ends came to 11 bases. The germline CDR1 and CDR2 sequences are SEHNR and FQNEAQ (reference sequence). The CDR3 has 13 amino acids. This CDR3 is CASTDRSNYGYTF. In DNA form, the CDR3 reads TGTGCCAGCACAGACAGGAGCAACTATGGCTACACCTTC.

The chain employs TRBV5-1 and TRBJ2-2, with TRBD1 identical over 8 bases. The CDR3 length is 14 residues. With 8 bases clipped from V and 2 bases from J, the junction kept 5 bases outside the gene matches. CDR1 is SGHRS, CDR2 YFSETQ, per germline. The CDR3, as DNA: TGCGCCAGTTCGACAGGGGAAAACACCGGGGAGCTGTTTTTT. This gives the protein CASSTGENTGELFF.

This clone was recorded only once. The chain combines TRBV12-3 or TRBV12-4 with TRBJ2-7, with D maybe TRBD1 (6 bases). The V gene lost 2 bases and the J gene lost 2 bases, with 7 bases spanning the gap. This CDR3 contains 13 residues. CDR3 amino acids: CASSLNRAYEQYF. The CDR3 DNA reads as TGTGCCAGCAGTTTAAACAGGGCCTACGAGCAGTACTTC.

The V call is TRBV7-8, the J call TRBJ2-6; 7 nucleotides line up with TRBD1. The V gene's germline CDR1 is SGHVS and CDR2 FQNEAQ. The J segment lost 0 bases and the V segment lost 4 bases, leaving 9 bases of the junction unmatched. The CDR3 has 18 amino acids. The CDR3, as DNA: TGTGCCAGCAGCTCAAGCGCCGGGACAGCCTCTGGGGCCAACGTCCTGACTTTC. Translating it yields CASSSSAGTASGANVLTF.

The V gene is TRBV28, the J gene TRBJ1-1; 9 bases are shared with TRBD1. Germline CDR1 MDHEN, CDR2 SYDVKM. The CDR3 has 15 amino acids. Trimming cost V 10 bases and J 6 bases; bases outside gene matches: 15. The CDR3 DNA sequence: TGTGCCACCGCGCGGGGACAGGGAGTTTCTCCTGAAGCTTTCTTT. Translation: CATARGQGVSPEAFF.

The gene calls are TRBV27 and TRBJ2-4, with D possibly TRBD1 on 5 matching bases. The V and J ends lost 7 bases and 7 bases respectively, with 20 bases between them. This CDR3 spans 15 amino acids. Germline values: CDR1 MNHEY, CDR2 SMNVEV (reference sequence). CDR3 sequence (DNA): TGTGCCAGCACCAATCTATGGACATCCTGTAACATTCAGTACTTC. Protein product: CASTNLWTSCNIQYF.

This clone was picked up a small number of times. The chain employs TRBV5-5 and TRBJ2-7, with TRBD1 as a possible D gene (6 bases). The CDR3 has 14 amino acids. V dropped 3 bases and J dropped 2 bases, with 12 bases sitting between them. Germline-derived CDR1 and CDR2 are SGHKS and YYEKEE (reference sequence). In DNA, the CDR3 is TGTGCCAGCAGCTCAGAATACAGGGCCTACGAGCAGTACTTC. Residues: CASSSEYRAYEQYF.

The V and J genes are TRBV19 and TRBJ2-7; 7 nucleotides match TRBD1. Germline assignment: CDR1 LNHDA and CDR2 SQIVND (reference sequence). The CDR3 covers 15 residues. V was pared by 5 bases and J by 5 bases, with 12 bases of the junction left unmatched. The CDR3 is CASSPRGPGEHEQYF. CDR3 coding DNA: TGTGCCAGTAGTCCAAGGGGGCCAGGGGAACACGAGCAGTACTTC. Full variable domain (remainder filled in from reference TRBV19 and TRBJ2-7): DGGITQSPKYLFRKEGQNVTLSCEQNLNHDAMYWYRQDPGQGLRLIYYSQIVNDFQKGDIAEGYSVSREKKESFPLTVTSAQKNPTAFYLCASSPRGPGEHEQYFGPGTRLTVT.

The J gene is TRBJ2-1, the V gene TRBV27; 8 bases are shared with TRBD1. Unmatched junction bases numbered 10, after V lost 5 bases and J lost 7 bases. Germline V gives CDR1 MNHEY, CDR2 SMNVEV (reference sequence). This CDR3 spans 15 amino acids. DNA of the CDR3: TGTGCCAGCAGTCTCGGGACAGGAGGTAATAATGAGCAGTTCTTC. Translated: CASSLGTGGNNEQFF.

V is TRBV4-1 and J is TRBJ1-5; a weak D match, TRBD1 (5 bases). This CDR3 spans 14 amino acids. CDR1 and CDR2 from the germline V gene are MGHRA and YSYEKL. Trimming cost V 3 bases and J 1 base, with 7 bases left between them. CDR3 residues: CASSQGGSNQPQHF. The CDR3 coding sequence is TGCGCCAGCAGCCAGGGGGGGAGCAATCAGCCCCAGCATTTT.

As DNA, the CDR3 is TGCGCCAGCAGCCAAGGGCCCTTCTCCAAGGCGGACACCGGGGAGCTGTTTTTT. Protein sequence: CASSQGPFSKADTGELFF. This sequence joins TRBV4-1 and TRBJ2-2, with D uncertain. Per germline, CDR1 MGHRA and CDR2 YSYEKL. V lost 1 base to trimming and J lost 3 bases, with 18 bases between them. CDR3 length: 18 amino acids.

The chain recombines TRBV6-5 with TRBJ2-2; D may be TRBD2 (6 bases). Looked up from germline, CDR1 is MNHEY and CDR2 is SVGAGI. This CDR3 is built from 16 residues. Deletions cut 2 bases from V and 5 bases from J, with 15 bases between. CDR3: CASSYAVGGRTGELFF. DNA for the CDR3: TGTGCCAGCAGTTACGCGGTTGGAGGGAGGACCGGGGAGCTGTTTTTT.

The chain uses TRBV7-9 and TRBJ2-1, with D tentatively TRBD2 (6 bases). With 5 bases removed from V and 3 bases from J, the gap between germline ends came to 14 bases. CDR1 and CDR2 from the germline V gene are SEHNR and FQNEAQ (reference sequence). The CDR3 totals 15 residues. Here the CDR3 DNA reads TGTGCCAGCAGCCCTGAGGGGACTTACTACAATGAGCAGTTCTTC. Translating it yields CASSPEGTYYNEQFF.

This chain connects TRBV28 to TRBJ2-1, with 10 bases identical to TRBD2. The CDR3 contains 19 residues. CDR1 and CDR2 from the germline V gene are MDHEN and SYDVKM. Germline trimming cut 3 bases from V and 1 base from J; bases unmatched to any gene: 12. The CDR3 is CASSFLLAGDPWSYNEQFF. For the CDR3, the DNA is TGTGCCAGCAGTTTCCTTCTAGCGGGGGACCCGTGGTCCTACAATGAGCAGTTCTTC.

This clone was found once. This chain links TRBV19 with TRBJ2-3, with D tentatively TRBD2 (7 bases). Germline V gene lookup returns CDR1 LNHDA and CDR2 SQIVND (reference sequence). V lost 3 bases, J lost 1 base, and 11 bases lay in between. The CDR3 totals 15 residues. The CDR3, as DNA: TGTGCCAGTAGTATTGTAGGGGGGGGCACAGATACGCAGTATTTT. Residues: CASSIVGGGTDTQYF. The full variable domain, completed using reference TRBV19 and TRBJ2-3, is DGGITQSPKYLFRKEGQNVTLSCEQNLNHDAMYWYRQDPGQGLRLIYYSQIVNDFQKGDIAEGYSVSREKKESFPLTVTSAQKNPTAFYLCASSIVGGGTDTQYFGPGTRLTVL.

V gene TRBV6-5 combines with J gene TRBJ1-1; the D gene is possibly TRBD1 (6 bases). The germline V gene has CDR1 MNHEY and CDR2 SVGAGI. The CDR3 contains 15 residues. Trimming removed 5 bases from V and 2 bases from J, with 15 bases in between. CDR3 bases: TGTGCCAGCAGTCTGAACGGACAGCCCAACACTGAAGCTTTCTTT. It translates to CASSLNGQPNTEAFF.

The chain combines TRBV5-4 with TRBJ2-7, with 7 bases matching TRBD2. Germline CDR1 reads SGHNT; CDR2 reads YYREEE (reference sequence). V was clipped by 3 bases and J by 3 bases; unmatched bases: 6. This CDR3 spans 14 amino acids. CDR3 sequence reads: CASSSGLKIYEQYF. In DNA, the CDR3 is TGTGCCAGCAGCTCGGGACTAAAGATCTACGAGCAGTACTTC.

The chain uses TRBV24-1 and TRBJ1-1, with D perhaps TRBD1 (6 bases). The CDR3 has 14 residues. Trimming shortened V by 9 bases and J by 3 bases, and 16 bases separated the two germline ends. Germline assignment: CDR1 KGHDR and CDR2 SFDVKD. CDR3 sequence (DNA): TGTGCCACCCAGGGGCGGGGGCGCGACACTGAAGCTTTCTTT. Translating gives CATQGRGRDTEAFF.

The J gene is TRBJ2-5, the V gene TRBV21-1; the D call in the table, TRBD2, was not verified against the DNA. TRBV21-1 is assigned pseudogene status. The CDR3 is made up of 21 amino acids. CDR3 amino acids: CASSKDEWLLPPGRWQETQYF. The CDR3 DNA follows: TGTGCCAGCAGCAAAGACGAGTGGTTGTTGCCTCCGGGGAGATGGCAGGAGACCCAGTACTTC.